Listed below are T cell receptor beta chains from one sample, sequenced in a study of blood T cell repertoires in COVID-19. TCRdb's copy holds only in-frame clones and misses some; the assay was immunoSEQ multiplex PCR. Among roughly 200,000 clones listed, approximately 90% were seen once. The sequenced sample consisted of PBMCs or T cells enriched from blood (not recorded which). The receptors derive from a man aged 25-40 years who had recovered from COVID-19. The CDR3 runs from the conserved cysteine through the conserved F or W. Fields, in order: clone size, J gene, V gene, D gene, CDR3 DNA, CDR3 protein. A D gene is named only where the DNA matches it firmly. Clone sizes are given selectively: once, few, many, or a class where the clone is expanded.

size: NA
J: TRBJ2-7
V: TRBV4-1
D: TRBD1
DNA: TGCGCCAGCAGCTACGGACAGGGGGGGCGCGAGCAGTACTTC
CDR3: CASSYGQGGREQYF

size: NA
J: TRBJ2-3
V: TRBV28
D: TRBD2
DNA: TGTGCCAGCAGTGGGACTAGCGGGAGCCCAGATACGCAGTATTTT
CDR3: CASSGTSGSPDTQYF

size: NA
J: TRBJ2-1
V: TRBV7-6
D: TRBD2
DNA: TGTGCCAGCAGCCCGATCTCGGGACTAGCAATCAATGAGCAGTTCTTC
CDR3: CASSPISGLAINEQFF

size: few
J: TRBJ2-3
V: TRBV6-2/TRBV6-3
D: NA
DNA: TGTGCCAGCAGTACTAGTGAAGGAGATACGCAGTATTTT
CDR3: CASSTSEGDTQYF

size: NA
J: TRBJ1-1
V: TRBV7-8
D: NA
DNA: TGTGCCAGCAGCTTAGTCAGGGATAACACTGAAGCTTTCTTT
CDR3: CASSLVRDNTEAFF

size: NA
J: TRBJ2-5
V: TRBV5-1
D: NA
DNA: TGCGCCAGCAGCTTCAACAGACCCCAAGAGACCCAGTACTTC
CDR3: CASSFNRPQETQYF

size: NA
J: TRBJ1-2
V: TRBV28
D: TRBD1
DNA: TGTGCCAGCAGGGGGACAGGACAAAATGGCTACACCTTC
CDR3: CASRGTGQNGYTF

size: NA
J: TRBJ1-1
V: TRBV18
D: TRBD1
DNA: TGTGCCAGCTCACAAGGACAGGGGGCCAACACTGAAGCTTTCTTT
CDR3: CASSQGQGANTEAFF

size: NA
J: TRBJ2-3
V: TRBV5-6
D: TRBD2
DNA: TGTGCCAGCAGCTTGCGGACTAGCGGCATAATAGATACGCAGTATTTT
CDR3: CASSLRTSGIIDTQYF

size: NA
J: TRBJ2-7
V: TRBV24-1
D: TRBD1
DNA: TGTGCCACCAGTGATCGCGGGACAGGGGGCTCCTACGAGCAGTACTTC
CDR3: CATSDRGTGGSYEQYF

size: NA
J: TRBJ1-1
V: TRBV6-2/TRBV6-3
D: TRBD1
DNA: TGTGCCAGCAGTTATTATAAGGGGACAGGGGCTGAAGCTTTCTTT
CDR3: CASSYYKGTGAEAFF

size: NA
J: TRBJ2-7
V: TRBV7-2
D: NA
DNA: TGTGCCAGCAGCTTAGGGAGAAACACCTACGAGCAGTACTTC
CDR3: CASSLGRNTYEQYF

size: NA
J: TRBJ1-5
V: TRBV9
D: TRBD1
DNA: TGTGCCAGCAGCGCCGGAACCGGGACAGGGGTTCAGCCCCAGCATTTT
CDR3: CASSAGTGTGVQPQHF

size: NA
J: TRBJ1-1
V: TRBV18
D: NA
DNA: TGTGCCAGCTCACCGAAAAGACTGTCCACTGAAGCTTTCTTT
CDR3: CASSPKRLSTEAFF